The 20 T cell receptor beta chains below all came from one sample that was sequenced in a study of blood T cell repertoires in COVID-19 (dated by TCRdb to 2020 to 2022). Receptor libraries were prepared by the immunoSEQ multiplex PCR assay. TCRdb obtained this table from immuneACCESS and retained in-frame rearrangements with V and J assigned. These tables miss some clones; where compared with another copy, unresolved V genes account for less than half of the shortfall, and the remainder is unexplained. The sample table records about 150,000 clones; more than 65% of these occur just once. The top ten clonotypes cover around 9.8% of the sample. Specimen: peripheral blood. The receptors shown here come from a woman between 45 and 60 years old with acute or convalescent COVID-19.

This chain connects TRBV27 to TRBJ2-7, with TRBD1 matching 9 bases. Germline-derived CDR1 and CDR2 are MNHEY and SMNVEV (reference sequence). There are 18 residues in the CDR3. J lost 6 bases, V lost 5 bases, and 20 bases had no gene match. CDR3 residues: CASSPILGQGPVLSEQYF. CDR3 bases: TGTGCCAGCAGTCCCATCCTCGGACAGGGGCCCGTTTTGAGCGAGCAGTACTTC.

This clone was picked up a small number of times. The genes are TRBV19 and TRBJ2-6; D is ambiguous. V was trimmed by 8 bases and J by 2 bases, leaving 13 bases between them. The CDR3 loop spans 15 amino acids. The germline CDR1 and CDR2 sequences are LNHDA and SQIVND (reference sequence). Written as DNA, the CDR3 is TGTGCCAGTCGAATGACTGTACCTGGGGCCAACGTCCTGACTTTC. This gives the protein CASRMTVPGANVLTF.

J is TRBJ2-5 and V is TRBV19; a weak D match, TRBD1 (5 bases). The CDR3 contains 16 residues. Between the trimmed V and J ends, which lost 3 bases and 6 bases, there was a span of 20 bases. Germline CDR1 and CDR2: LNHDA and SQIVND (reference sequence). Here the CDR3 reads CASSIMALQGSQTQYF. CDR3 nucleotides: TGTGCCAGTAGTATTATGGCACTGCAGGGTTCGCAGACCCAGTACTTC.

This sequence joins TRBV6-5 and TRBJ2-7; TRBD2 matches 13 bases. The CDR3 runs to 15 residues. The V and J ends lost 7 bases and 3 bases, in that order; junction bases with no gene match: 6. Germline lookup yields CDR1 MNHEY and CDR2 SVGAGI. CDR3 amino acids: CASTRGTSGVYEQYF. In DNA form, the CDR3 reads TGTGCCAGCACTCGGGGGACTAGCGGGGTCTACGAGCAGTACTTC.

This clone was found a few times. The rearrangement links TRBV29-1 to TRBJ1-2; a weak D match, TRBD1 (6 bases). Trimming stripped 7 bases from V and 4 bases from J, with 13 bases between. Germline CDR1 SQVTM, CDR2 ANQGSEA. The CDR3 consists of 12 residues. Here the CDR3 reads CSAWTVIYGYTF. DNA for the CDR3: TGCAGCGCCTGGACAGTCATCTATGGCTACACCTTC.

V and J are TRBV5-6 and TRBJ1-4; D might be TRBD1 (6 bases). Germline V gene data show CDR1 as SGHDT and CDR2 as YYEEEE. The CDR3 covers 15 residues. Trimming removed 1 base at V and 8 bases at J, with 15 bases between. The CDR3 loop is CASSLSGEVGEKLFF. DNA of the CDR3: TGTGCCAGCAGCTTGTCAGGGGAAGTAGGAGAAAAACTGTTTTTT.

This clone was seen only a few times. The CDR3 DNA is TGTGCCAGCAGTATACAGGGAAATCAGCCCCAGCATTTT. As protein: CASSIQGNQPQHF. The chain joins TRBV28 to TRBJ1-5; possibly TRBD1 for D (6 bases). Germline lookup yields CDR1 MDHEN and CDR2 SYDVKM. Trimming took 5 bases from V and 4 from J, leaving 9 bases between them. The CDR3 runs 13 residues.

The table lists this clone with a few counts. This chain uses TRBV7-2 with TRBJ2-7; 7 bases match TRBD2. Germline CDR1 reads SGHTA; CDR2 reads FQGNSA. The CDR3 runs 15 residues. V was clipped by 1 base and J by 2 bases; unmatched bases: 5. For the CDR3, the DNA is TGTGCCAGCAGCTTAGGAAGCAGCGGGACCTACGAGCAGTACTTC. Its protein is CASSLGSSGTYEQYF.

V usage is TRBV10-2 and J usage is TRBJ2-7; 12 positions match TRBD2. The germline CDR1 and CDR2 sequences are WSHSY and SAAADI. V gave up 0 bases and J gave up 0 bases; unmatched junction bases: 3. This CDR3 spans 17 amino acids. CDR3 sequence: CASSESGLAGSSYEQYF. The CDR3 DNA reads as TGCGCCAGCAGTGAGTCAGGACTAGCGGGAAGCTCCTACGAGCAGTACTTC.

This clone was detected only once. The rearrangement joins TRBV7-3 to TRBJ1-2; D is uncertain. CDR3 length equals 14 residues. CDR1 is SGHTA, CDR2 FQGTGA, per germline. Trimming left V 7 bases short and J 3 bases short, with 15 bases between. CDR3 protein: CASTRGPADYGYTF. As DNA, the CDR3 is TGTGCCAGCACCAGAGGCCCAGCGGACTATGGCTACACCTTC.

This rearrangement joins TRBV7-2 to TRBJ1-5; no definite D call. V lost 4 bases and J lost 3, with 10 bases in between. Per germline, CDR1 SGHTA and CDR2 FQGNSA. The CDR3 has 14 amino acids. CDR3 amino acids: CASSSESLNQPQHF. DNA of the CDR3: TGTGCCAGCAGCTCCGAGTCCCTCAATCAGCCCCAGCATTTT.

This clone came up once. This chain joins TRBV19 and TRBJ2-3; D may be TRBD2 (6 bases). Germline V gene data show CDR1 as LNHDA and CDR2 as SQIVND (reference sequence). CDR3 length equals 14 residues. Trimming shortened V by 4 bases and J by 6 bases, and 14 bases separated the two germline ends. CDR3 sequence: CASSSWGVGDTQYF. The CDR3 DNA reads TGTGCCAGTAGTAGTTGGGGGGTAGGGGATACGCAGTATTTT.

This rearrangement joins TRBV9 to TRBJ2-1, with 8 bases fitting TRBD2. V lost 0 bases to trimming and J lost 0 bases; unmatched junction nucleotides: 5. The CDR3 sequence is 17 residues long. Germline assignment: CDR1 SGDLS and CDR2 YYNGEE. CDR3: CASSVGLAGSSYNEQFF. In DNA form, the CDR3 reads TGTGCCAGCAGCGTAGGTCTAGCGGGTAGCTCCTACAATGAGCAGTTCTTC.

The V call is TRBV6-5, the J call TRBJ1-2; the match to TRBD1 covers 9 bases. This CDR3 spans 15 amino acids. Germline V gene lookup returns CDR1 MNHEY and CDR2 SVGAGI. V lost 6 bases to trimming and J lost 4 bases; unmatched junction nucleotides: 9. The CDR3 loop reads CASSAGTGGLYGYTF. CDR3 nucleotide sequence: TGTGCCAGCAGCGCCGGAACAGGGGGCCTCTATGGCTACACCTTC.

About this clone: The same CDR3 can be traced to other DNA sequences in this sample. DNA for the CDR3: TGCGCCAGCAGCTTGGATAGCGAAGAGACCCAGTACTTC. This sequence encodes CASSLDSEETQYF. The rearrangement uses TRBV5-1 and TRBJ2-5, with D possibly being TRBD2 (5 bases). This CDR3 spans 13 amino acids. V lost 0 bases and J lost 3, with 6 bases in between. Per the germline V gene, CDR1 is SGHRS and CDR2 is YFSETQ.

The V and J genes are TRBV3-1 (or the pseudogene TRBV3-2) and TRBJ2-7; 9 bases are shared with TRBD1. Germline V CDR1 and CDR2: LGHDT, YNNKEL (reference sequence). V gave up 5 bases and J gave up 5 bases; unmatched junction bases: 16. The CDR3 length is 17 residues. The CDR3 sequence is CASSSLWRTGAVHEQYF. CDR3 in DNA: TGTGCCAGCAGCTCTCTCTGGCGGACAGGGGCTGTCCACGAGCAGTACTTC.

This sequence joins TRBV9 and TRBJ2-1; D may be TRBD2 (6 bases). This CDR3 is built from 15 residues. CDR1 is SGDLS, CDR2 YYNGEE, per germline. The germline V and J ends were trimmed by 0 bases and 6 bases, with 13 bases remaining between them. The DNA of the CDR3 is TGTGCCAGCAGCGTAGCGGGAGATTTTGGCAATGAGCAGTTCTTC. Translated: CASSVAGDFGNEQFF. The full variable domain, with the rest looked up from reference TRBV9 and TRBJ2-1, is DSGVTQTPKHLITATGQRVTLRCSPRSGDLSVYWYQQSLDQGLQFLIQYYNGEERAKGNILERFSAQQFPDLHSELNLSSLELGDSALYFCASSVAGDFGNEQFFGPGTRLTVL.

The genes are TRBV19 and TRBJ1-5; weak D call: TRBD1 (6 bases). Germline V CDR1 and CDR2: LNHDA, SQIVND (reference sequence). Trimming shortened V by 6 bases and J by 4 bases, and 10 bases separated the two germline ends. The CDR3 runs to 13 residues. For the CDR3, the DNA is TGTGCCAGTAGCGGACAGCTTAATCAGCCCCAGCATTTT. Its translation: CASSGQLNQPQHF.

The chain joins TRBV6-5 to TRBJ2-5; TRBD2 matches 10 bases. V lost 2 bases to trimming and J lost 5 bases; unmatched junction nucleotides: 5. CDR1 is MNHEY and CDR2 is SVGAGI in the germline V gene. This CDR3 has 15 amino acids. The DNA for the CDR3 is TGTGCCAGCAGTTACCGAGCGGGGGGGCATGAGACCCAGTACTTC. It translates to CASSYRAGGHETQYF.

The CDR3 region has the DNA TGTGCCAGCAGTTATCGGACAGGAAACACCATATATTTT. Its translation: CASSYRTGNTIYF. V is TRBV6-5 and J is TRBJ1-3; weak D call: TRBD1 (5 bases). V was shortened by 3 bases and J by 4 bases, with 7 bases between the two germline ends. There are 13 residues in the CDR3. The germline CDR1 and CDR2 sequences are MNHEY and SVGAGI.